This record concerns one TCR beta chain sequence. Its binding antigen is unknown. Base qualities are not at hand, and no much larger clone is one base apart. This record comes from a study of identical twins (dated by TCRdb to the mid-2010s). Looking at the study overall: To test whether fetal clonotypes persist, the study used deep sequencing on TCR alpha and beta repertoires from monozygotic twins, unrelated adults of various ages, and cord blood. To rule out contamination, replicate twin experiments were performed at different times with different library preparation protocols. Paper-wide results and their limitations: Fewer insertions were carried by abundant cord blood beta clonotypes; a weaker similar trend was observed in young adult naive repertoires, while no such trend was observed in memory repertoires. Invariant T cells such as MAIT and iNKT could partly confound zero-insertion analyses, although diverse VJ usage argued against such confounding for most clonotypes. Out-of-frame TCR alpha sharing in monozygotic twins was systematically underestimated by recombination models, whereas sharing between unrelated individuals was in agreement with the recombination models. Conclusions relied on cross-sectional statistical analysis, since the same donors could not be followed over many years. A weaker excess of twin sharing was found in beta out-of-frame sequences because the signal-to-noise ratio was lowered by fewer shared sequences. Out-of-frame TCR alpha sequences shared between twins showed an excess of low generation-probability sequences compared with coincidental sharing between unrelated individuals.

All donors were healthy Caucasians. The twin cohort consisted of three pairs of female monozygotic twins, all aged roughly 18 to 30 years. Positive isolation kits from Invitrogen were used to isolate CD4+ and CD8+ T cell populations. Reading the germline V gene (reference sequence) gives CDR1 SSHAT and CDR2 FNYEAQ. From the cysteine up to the phenylalanine, the CDR3 has a length of 9 residues. Of all the DNA, just the CDR3 is kept, 27 bases in frame from base 1. The library was produced with 5' RACE. The sample was run on an Illumina HiSeq 2000. A universal primer binding site was introduced by template switching, and a unique molecular identifier was present in the final cDNA, enabling accurate counting of TCR cDNA molecules. Specific primers in the conserved constant-segment region were used to synthesize first-strand cDNA for the TCR alpha and beta chains. To control for contamination, every cDNA library was double barcoded, receiving both a SMART-Mk sample barcode and Illumina barcodes. TruSeq adapter sequences along with Illumina sample barcodes were introduced in two successive PCR steps. The Illumina HiSeq platform was used with custom primers to sequence TCR alpha and beta cDNA libraries. As for the original processing: Unique molecular identifiers were extracted from raw reads with MiGEC, and CDR3 positions were determined with MiXCR. For each individual, recombination models were inferred using an EM algorithm with the repgenHMM and IGoR tools. Shared clonotype analysis was performed with the tcR package in R, normalizing sharing by the product of cloneset sizes. Out-of-frame nonproductive sequences were analyzed to study raw recombination free of thymic and clonal selection effects. TCRdb redid the processing of the public reads, applying fastp at Q25 and MiXCR, and retained in-frame beta chains. Rows with one shared CDR3 protein collapse into an entry with the most common genes and DNA. The V and J calls and clone size are TCRdb's, not the authors'. In this sample the table shows fewer than 500,000 distinct CDR3 sequences, 20% to 25% of which occur a single time. The ten most abundant clones make up about 2.7% of the sample.

The same data also went into a second study, on T cells expressing NK-cell markers. Drawing on the second study: Under ten donors provided sorted CD3+CD56+NKG2C+, CD3+CD56+NKG2C- and CD3+CD56-NKG2C+ T-cell subsets, whose TCR beta-chain repertoires were profiled. Among the eight sequenced donors, only one was HCMV-seronegative, while the other seven were HCMV-seropositive. To restrict sorting to alphabetaTCR-expressing T cells, an anti-gammadeltaTCR antibody was added in several experiments. For 5 or 6 donors, the dominant CD3+CD56+NKG2C+ clonotypes were among the top 10 CD8+ clonotypes and accounted for about 1.0-7.0% of CD8+ T cells. Those dominant clonotypes were again the most abundant among CD3+CD56-NKG2C+ cells in several donors, at roughly 25-65%. Whether the expanded NKG2C-expressing T cell clones were specific for HCMV antigens was left unclear. All eight donors whose samples were sequenced were randomly selected healthy volunteers, three of them men and five women. HCMV serostatus was determined by detecting HCMV-specific IgG in serum with a commercial ELISA kit. MIGEC was used to demultiplex reads and group reads by UMI, and MiTCR was used to assemble and quantify clonotypes. To remove erroneous sequences, TCR cDNA sequences were retained only when supported by two or more reads. The tcR package was used for downstream repertoire analysis, with clonotypes matched between fractions based on CDR3 nucleotide sequence plus V segment. VDJmatch was used to annotate antigen specificity against VDJdb, with one amino acid substitution in CDR3 permitted.

The TCR comes from a woman in her late teens or twenties in good health. Sequencing was carried out using CD4+ T cells sorted from blood. The chain employs TRBV7-7 and TRBJ2-5, with a weak D call of TRBD2 (5 bases match). The CDR3 reads CASVRAQYF. The DNA sequence is given as TGTGCTAGCGTTCGAGCCCAGTACTTC.